This passage covers 15 T cell receptor beta chains from one sample sequenced in a study of blood T cell repertoires in COVID-19. Sequencing was performed with immunoSEQ multiplex PCR; in TCRdb, only in-frame clones are kept and a portion is missing. The sample includes about 360,000 clones, about four fifths of them seen just once. The sequenced sample was peripheral blood. These receptors all come from a human donor with acute or convalescent COVID-19. The donor label of this sample is uncertain.

The chain joins TRBV5-5 to TRBJ1-4, with TRBD1 as a possible D gene (6 bases). The CDR3 is 16 residues long. Germline V gene lookup returns CDR1 SGHKS and CDR2 YYEKEE (reference sequence). The germline V and J ends were trimmed by 2 bases and 3 bases, with 14 bases remaining between them. The CDR3 DNA reads as TGTGCCAGCAGCTTTCGAGGGGGAATGGCTAATGAAAAACTGTTTTTT. The encoded protein is CASSFRGGMANEKLFF.

The genes are TRBV3-1 (or the pseudogene TRBV3-2) and TRBJ1-2, with D hard to call. With 3 bases removed from V and 7 bases from J, the gap between germline ends came to 12 bases. The CDR3 is made up of 13 amino acids. Germline loops: CDR1 LGHDT, CDR2 YNNKEL (reference sequence). CDR3 in amino acids: CASSQGRTSGYTF. The CDR3, as DNA: TGTGCCAGCAGCCAGGGTAGGACTTCTGGCTACACCTTC.

The rearrangement links TRBV5-1 to TRBJ2-5, with 8 bases aligning to TRBD2. The V gene end was trimmed by 4 bases and the J gene end by 5 bases; junction bases not matched to a gene: 13. The V gene's germline CDR1 is SGHRS and CDR2 YFSETQ. This CDR3 spans 16 amino acids. The CDR3 nucleotides read TGCGCCAGCAGCCAAGGGGGGGGACTAGGCGTGGAGACCCAGTACTTC. Protein: CASSQGGGLGVETQYF.

The V call is TRBV6-6, the J call TRBJ1-1; no reliable D call. The V and J ends lost 6 bases and 0 bases respectively, with 11 bases between them. The CDR3 extends over 14 amino acids. The germline gives CDR1 MNHNY, CDR2 SVGAGI (reference sequence). CDR3 in DNA: TGTGCCAGCAGCCAACAGCGGATGAACACTGAAGCTTTCTTT. This codes for CASSQQRMNTEAFF.

The gene calls are TRBV3-1 (or the pseudogene TRBV3-2) and TRBJ1-5; D unclear. The V gene lost 0 bases and the J gene lost 4 bases, with 10 bases spanning the gap. CDR1 is LGHDT and CDR2 is YNNKEL in the germline V gene (reference sequence). The CDR3 contains 15 residues. The CDR3 sequence is CASSQEYSRNQPQHF. DNA for the CDR3: TGTGCCAGCAGCCAAGAATACAGCAGGAATCAGCCCCAGCATTTT.

The J gene is TRBJ1-1, the V gene TRBV7-6, with 7 nucleotides matching TRBD1. The V gene end was trimmed by 1 base and the J gene end by 3 bases; junction bases not matched to a gene: 8. The CDR3 totals 16 residues. CDR1 and CDR2 (germline): SGHVS, FNYEAQ. The CDR3 reads CASSLGPQGTDTEAFF. DNA of the CDR3: TGTGCCAGCAGCTTAGGCCCACAGGGGACAGACACTGAAGCTTTCTTT.

This clone has only one observation. This chain uses TRBV28 with TRBJ1-5; TRBD1 might be the D (6 bases). Germline CDR1 and CDR2: MDHEN and SYDVKM. The CDR3 runs to 14 residues. Trimming shortened V by 3 bases and J by 6 bases, and 12 bases separated the two germline ends. CDR3 amino acids: CASSFGGGVQPQHF. In nucleotides, the CDR3 is TGTGCCAGCAGTTTCGGTGGGGGCGTTCAGCCCCAGCATTTT.

J is TRBJ1-1 and V is TRBV5-4, with D unresolved. Germline V gives CDR1 SGHNT, CDR2 YYREEE (reference sequence). The ends were cut back, 4 bases at V and 1 base at J, with 11 bases in the middle. The length of the CDR3 is 14 residues. CDR3: CASSPVNRNTEAFF. The CDR3, as DNA: TGTGCCAGCAGCCCTGTTAATCGGAACACTGAAGCTTTCTTT.

This sequence joins TRBV6-5 and TRBJ1-1; 7 bases map to TRBD1. V was pared by 6 bases and J by 2 bases, with 9 bases of the junction left unmatched. Germline V gives CDR1 MNHEY, CDR2 SVGAGI. The CDR3 is 15 amino acids. The CDR3 nucleotides read TGTGCCAGCAGGCGACAGGGAATGATAAACACTGAAGCTTTCTTT. Amino acids: CASRRQGMINTEAFF.

This clone has just a few counts. J is TRBJ2-3 and V is TRBV20-1; TRBD2 aligns across 8 bases. Losses at the gene ends were 3 bases for V and 2 bases for J; bases not matched to a gene: 10. The germline CDR1 and CDR2 sequences are DFQATT and SNEGSKA (reference sequence). The CDR3 is made up of 16 amino acids. For the CDR3, the DNA is TGCAGTGCTAGTCGTTCTGGCGGGAGGATCACAGATACGCAGTATTTT. This codes for CSASRSGGRITDTQYF.

This clone was seen just once. This rearrangement joins TRBV10-3 to TRBJ2-1; 7 bases map to TRBD2. The CDR3 runs to 15 residues. Germline CDR1 and CDR2: ENHRY and SYGVKD. V lost 2 bases and J lost 4; bases outside the gene matches: 5. The CDR3 nucleotides are TGTGCCATCAGTGAGCGGACTAGTAAATACAATGAGCAGTTCTTC. Translation: CAISERTSKYNEQFF.

This chain connects TRBV5-4 to TRBJ2-5; 7 bases are a match to TRBD1. Germline CDR1 is SGHNT and CDR2 is YYREEE (reference sequence). The CDR3 sequence is 15 residues long. Trimming removed 4 bases from V and 4 bases from J; junction bases left unmatched: 10. CDR3: CASSRGQAVGETQYF. The DNA for the CDR3 is TGTGCCAGCAGCCGTGGACAGGCAGTTGGAGAGACCCAGTACTTC.

This chain joins TRBV7-9 and TRBJ1-1, with 8 bases identical to TRBD1. The CDR3 sequence is 14 residues long. Per germline, CDR1 SEHNR and CDR2 FQNEAQ (reference sequence). V lost 2 bases, J lost 3 bases, and 2 bases stayed unmatched. The CDR3 DNA follows: TGTGCCAGCAGCTTATCAGGGGGCCACACTGAAGCTTTCTTT. This codes for CASSLSGGHTEAFF.

The chain couples TRBV18 to TRBJ1-2, with D hard to call. The CDR3 runs 18 residues. Trimming cost V 2 bases and J 0 bases, with 19 bases left between them. CDR1 is KGHSH, CDR2 LQKENI, per germline. CDR3 sequence reads: CASSPREKQSGTNYGYTF. The CDR3 nucleotides are TGTGCCAGCTCACCAAGGGAGAAACAATCGGGTACTAACTATGGCTACACCTTC.

In this sample, this clone turned up once. This chain uses TRBV27 with TRBJ2-5, with D tentatively TRBD2 (5 bases). Germline values: CDR1 MNHEY, CDR2 SMNVEV (reference sequence). Trimming shortened V by 2 bases and J by 5 bases, and 9 bases separated the two germline ends. The CDR3 is 13 amino acids. CDR3 protein: CASSLKLGETQYF. The CDR3 nucleotides read TGTGCCAGCAGTTTAAAACTAGGGGAGACCCAGTACTTC.